These T cell receptor beta chains were read from a single sample in a study of T-cell memory formation after mild COVID-19. MiXCR was run by TCRdb on the 5' RACE reads, yielding one entry per CDR3 protein. The sample yields around 200,000 distinct CDR3 sequences, about 18% seen once. Sequences were obtained from PBMCs or a T cell subset sorted from them (not recorded which). Receptor source: a man between 18 and 35 years old who had mild COVID-19 (a few samples of this study predate the infection). Cell type and time point are not known. CDR3s include the opening cysteine and the closing phenylalanine or tryptophan. A D gene is named only where the DNA matches it firmly. A row's size may be missing; if present it is once, few, many or a size class.

cdr3_length: 14
j_call: TRBJ1-2
clone_size: few
v_call: TRBV28
d_call: NA
cdr3_nt: TGTGCCAGCAGTCCTCCCGGGACACGAGGAGGCTACACCTTC
cdr3_aa: CASSPPGTRGGYTF

cdr3_length: 13
j_call: TRBJ1-5
clone_size: NA
v_call: TRBV5-6
d_call: NA
cdr3_nt: TGTGCCAGCAGCACAGGGAGAAATCAGCCCCAGCATTTT
cdr3_aa: CASSTGRNQPQHF

cdr3_length: 17
j_call: TRBJ1-1
clone_size: few
v_call: TRBV20-1
d_call: TRBD1
cdr3_nt: TGCAGTGCTAGAGACCGCACCCTCGGGACAGGGCTCACTGAAGCTTTCTTT
cdr3_aa: CSARDRTLGTGLTEAFF

cdr3_length: 15
j_call: TRBJ2-1
clone_size: NA
v_call: TRBV5-1
d_call: NA
cdr3_nt: TGCGCCAGCAGCCTCAGGGGGGCGGCCCTCAATGAGCAGTTCTTC
cdr3_aa: CASSLRGAALNEQFF

cdr3_length: 16
j_call: TRBJ2-2
clone_size: few
v_call: TRBV2
d_call: NA
cdr3_nt: TGTGCCAGCACCAAAATCGGGACACCGAACACCGGGGAGCTGTTTTTT
cdr3_aa: CASTKIGTPNTGELFF

cdr3_length: 13
j_call: TRBJ2-2
clone_size: many
v_call: TRBV6-5
d_call: NA
cdr3_nt: TGTGCCAGCAGGTCGGGTGGAGCCGGGGAGCTGTTTTTT
cdr3_aa: CASRSGGAGELFF

cdr3_length: 14
j_call: TRBJ2-3
clone_size: NA
v_call: TRBV9
d_call: NA
cdr3_nt: TGTGCCAGCAGCCGACGACTACAACGAGATACGCAGTATTTT
cdr3_aa: CASSRRLQRDTQYF

cdr3_length: 14
j_call: TRBJ2-7
clone_size: NA
v_call: TRBV5-5
d_call: TRBD1
cdr3_nt: TGTGCCAGCAGCCCCCAGGGGGCATTCAACGAGCAGTACTTC
cdr3_aa: CASSPQGAFNEQYF

cdr3_length: 14
j_call: TRBJ1-2
clone_size: few
v_call: TRBV6-5
d_call: NA
cdr3_nt: TGTGCCAGCAGTTACGAAGGACGGAACTATGGCTACACCTTC
cdr3_aa: CASSYEGRNYGYTF

cdr3_length: 14
j_call: TRBJ1-2
clone_size: few
v_call: TRBV5-1
d_call: NA
cdr3_nt: TGCGCCAGCAGCATTGGCGGGGACGGCTATGGCTACACCTTC
cdr3_aa: CASSIGGDGYGYTF

cdr3_length: 13
j_call: TRBJ2-3
clone_size: few
v_call: TRBV12-5
d_call: NA
cdr3_nt: TGTGCTAGTGGTTTTACAGGCACAGATACGCAGTATTTT
cdr3_aa: CASGFTGTDTQYF

cdr3_length: 14
j_call: TRBJ2-3
clone_size: NA
v_call: TRBV7-2
d_call: TRBD2
cdr3_nt: TGTGCCAGCAGCTCCGTTAGCGGGGGGGGTCGTGAGTATTTT
cdr3_aa: CASSSVSGGGREYF

cdr3_length: 10
j_call: TRBJ1-2
clone_size: few
v_call: TRBV20-1
d_call: TRBD1
cdr3_nt: TGCAGTGCTAGCGGGACAGGGGACGACTTC
cdr3_aa: CSASGTGDDF

cdr3_length: 15
j_call: TRBJ2-3
clone_size: NA
v_call: TRBV7-3
d_call: NA
cdr3_nt: TGTGCCAGCATTCCATTCGGACTGTCCCCCATTACGCAGTATTTT
cdr3_aa: CASIPFGLSPITQYF

cdr3_length: 15
j_call: TRBJ2-1
clone_size: NA
v_call: TRBV12-3/TRBV12-4
d_call: TRBD2
cdr3_nt: TGTGCCAGCAAGGGACTAGCGGGGGGGCCATCTGAGCAGTTCTTC
cdr3_aa: CASKGLAGGPSEQFF

cdr3_length: 14
j_call: TRBJ1-4
clone_size: NA
v_call: TRBV5-1
d_call: NA
cdr3_nt: TGCGCCAGCAGCTTGTCGGCGGGGAATGAAAAACTGTTTTTT
cdr3_aa: CASSLSAGNEKLFF

cdr3_length: 16
j_call: TRBJ2-2
clone_size: few
v_call: TRBV4-2
d_call: NA
cdr3_nt: TGTGCCAGCAGCCAAGAACGGTCTGGCGGGGCCGGGGAGCTGTTTTTT
cdr3_aa: CASSQERSGGAGELFF

cdr3_length: 15
j_call: TRBJ2-1
clone_size: NA
v_call: TRBV7-2
d_call: NA
cdr3_nt: TGTGCCAGCAGCTTAGTTTGGCAAACCCACAATGAGCAGTTCTTC
cdr3_aa: CASSLVWQTHNEQFF

cdr3_length: 14
j_call: TRBJ1-2
clone_size: few
v_call: TRBV28
d_call: NA
cdr3_nt: TGTGCCAGCAGTTTACCGGCCCGAGACTATGGCTACACCTTC
cdr3_aa: CASSLPARDYGYTF

cdr3_length: 13
j_call: TRBJ2-3
clone_size: NA
v_call: TRBV12-3/TRBV12-4
d_call: TRBD1
cdr3_nt: TGTGCCAGTGAGAACAGGGGGACAGATACGCAGTATTTT
cdr3_aa: CASENRGTDTQYF

cdr3_length: 13
j_call: TRBJ1-2
clone_size: NA
v_call: TRBV6-2/TRBV6-3
d_call: TRBD1
cdr3_nt: TGTGCCAGCAGCGAGGGGGCCTACTATGGCTACACCTTC
cdr3_aa: CASSEGAYYGYTF

cdr3_length: 16
j_call: TRBJ2-1
clone_size: NA
v_call: TRBV27
d_call: NA
cdr3_nt: TGTGCCAGCAGTTTAGCAGGGGTGTTGGTCGGAATAGAGCAGTTCTTC
cdr3_aa: CASSLAGVLVGIEQFF

cdr3_length: 16
j_call: TRBJ2-3
clone_size: few
v_call: TRBV5-1
d_call: NA
cdr3_nt: TGCGCCAGCAGCCCCCCCGGGGTTTGGGCCACAGATACGCAGTATTTT
cdr3_aa: CASSPPGVWATDTQYF

cdr3_length: 15
j_call: TRBJ1-1
clone_size: NA
v_call: TRBV4-3
d_call: NA
cdr3_nt: TGCGCCAGCAGCCAAGCTACGGGGGCGAGCACTGAAGCTTTCTTT
cdr3_aa: CASSQATGASTEAFF

cdr3_length: 13
j_call: TRBJ1-1
clone_size: NA
v_call: TRBV20-1
d_call: NA
cdr3_nt: TGCAGTGCTCAAGGACAGTCGAACACTGAAGCTTTCTTT
cdr3_aa: CSAQGQSNTEAFF

cdr3_length: 15
j_call: TRBJ2-1
clone_size: NA
v_call: TRBV5-1
d_call: TRBD2
cdr3_nt: TGCGCCAGCAGGCCCCTAGCGGGGCCGGGCAATGAGCAGTTCTTC
cdr3_aa: CASRPLAGPGNEQFF

cdr3_length: 15
j_call: TRBJ2-3
clone_size: NA
v_call: TRBV7-9
d_call: TRBD1
cdr3_nt: TGTGCCAGCAGCCCCCCCGGGACAGGGGCAGATACGCAGTATTTT
cdr3_aa: CASSPPGTGADTQYF

cdr3_length: 15
j_call: TRBJ2-3
clone_size: NA
v_call: TRBV5-1
d_call: TRBD1
cdr3_nt: TGCGCCAGCAGCGTCCAGGGGGCCCCCACAGATACGCAGTATTTT
cdr3_aa: CASSVQGAPTDTQYF

cdr3_length: 13
j_call: TRBJ2-1
clone_size: NA
v_call: TRBV20-1
d_call: NA
cdr3_nt: TGCAGTGCTAGACGGACAGAATCTCCTGAGCAGTTCTTC
cdr3_aa: CSARRTESPEQFF

cdr3_length: 13
j_call: TRBJ2-3
clone_size: NA
v_call: TRBV7-3
d_call: NA
cdr3_nt: TGTGCCAGCAGCTTTGGGGGGGCAGGAACGCAGTATTTT
cdr3_aa: CASSFGGAGTQYF

cdr3_length: 12
j_call: TRBJ1-1
clone_size: few
v_call: TRBV5-6
d_call: TRBD1
cdr3_nt: TGTGCCAGCAGCCTAGGGGGCTTTGAAGCTTTCTTT
cdr3_aa: CASSLGGFEAFF

cdr3_length: 14
j_call: TRBJ2-3
clone_size: NA
v_call: TRBV5-1
d_call: TRBD2
cdr3_nt: TGCGCCACCTCGGTGGGGAGGGGCACAGATACGCAGTATTTT
cdr3_aa: CATSVGRGTDTQYF

cdr3_length: 13
j_call: TRBJ1-5
clone_size: NA
v_call: TRBV5-1
d_call: NA
cdr3_nt: TGCGCCAGCAGCTTGGATACGGGTCAGCCCCAGCATTTT
cdr3_aa: CASSLDTGQPQHF

cdr3_length: 14
j_call: TRBJ2-3
clone_size: many
v_call: TRBV7-2
d_call: NA
cdr3_nt: TGTGCCAGCAGCCCTTCGGTTGGCACAGATACGCAGTATTTT
cdr3_aa: CASSPSVGTDTQYF

cdr3_length: 14
j_call: TRBJ2-7
clone_size: NA
v_call: TRBV7-2
d_call: NA
cdr3_nt: TGTGCCAGCAGCACAGACAGGACCTCCTACGAGCAGTACTTC
cdr3_aa: CASSTDRTSYEQYF

cdr3_length: 13
j_call: TRBJ1-1
clone_size: NA
v_call: TRBV27
d_call: TRBD1
cdr3_nt: TGTGCCAGCCGACAGGGGTTAGGCACTGAAGCTTTCTTT
cdr3_aa: CASRQGLGTEAFF

cdr3_length: 14
j_call: TRBJ1-1
clone_size: few
v_call: TRBV12-3/TRBV12-4
d_call: NA
cdr3_nt: TGTGCCAGCAGTAACCAGGGAGGGAACACTGAAGCTTTCTTT
cdr3_aa: CASSNQGGNTEAFF

cdr3_length: 15
j_call: TRBJ2-5
clone_size: few
v_call: TRBV5-8
d_call: NA
cdr3_nt: TGTGCCAGCAGCTTGGAAAGGAGGAGGGAGGAGACCCAGTACTTC
cdr3_aa: CASSLERRREETQYF

cdr3_length: 12
j_call: TRBJ1-1
clone_size: NA
v_call: TRBV6-6
d_call: NA
cdr3_nt: TGTGCCAGCAGGGGACGTGGAACTGAAGCTTTCTTT
cdr3_aa: CASRGRGTEAFF

cdr3_length: 14
j_call: TRBJ1-2
clone_size: NA
v_call: TRBV7-9
d_call: NA
cdr3_nt: TGTGCCAGCAGCGGGAGACAGGATCTGGGCGGCTACACCTTC
cdr3_aa: CASSGRQDLGGYTF

cdr3_length: 15
j_call: TRBJ2-7
clone_size: NA
v_call: TRBV5-5
d_call: TRBD1
cdr3_nt: TGTGCCAGCAGCTTGCCGGGACAGGGGGCCTACGAGCAGTACTTC
cdr3_aa: CASSLPGQGAYEQYF

cdr3_length: 13
j_call: TRBJ1-2
clone_size: many
v_call: TRBV7-2
d_call: NA
cdr3_nt: TGTGCCAGCAGCCCCCGGCGTGACGCGGGCTACACCTTC
cdr3_aa: CASSPRRDAGYTF

cdr3_length: 15
j_call: TRBJ2-5
clone_size: NA
v_call: TRBV28
d_call: TRBD1
cdr3_nt: TGTGCCAGCAGCACGCCGGGACAGGGGGTTGAGACCCAGTACTTC
cdr3_aa: CASSTPGQGVETQYF

cdr3_length: 14
j_call: TRBJ2-5
clone_size: NA
v_call: TRBV7-2
d_call: NA
cdr3_nt: TGTGCCAGCGGTTTCGGGGGGCAGGGGGAGACCCAGTACTTC
cdr3_aa: CASGFGGQGETQYF

cdr3_length: 14
j_call: TRBJ1-1
clone_size: few
v_call: TRBV15
d_call: NA
cdr3_nt: TGTGCCACCAGCAGAGATCGGTATGGAGGAGAAGCTTTCTTT
cdr3_aa: CATSRDRYGGEAFF

cdr3_length: 13
j_call: TRBJ2-3
clone_size: NA
v_call: TRBV6-2/TRBV6-3
d_call: NA
cdr3_nt: TGTGCCAGCAGTTACTACGGATCAGATACGCAGTATTTT
cdr3_aa: CASSYYGSDTQYF

cdr3_length: 15
j_call: TRBJ1-2
clone_size: NA
v_call: TRBV5-1
d_call: NA
cdr3_nt: TGCGCCAGCAGCTTCGGACAGCCAGCTAACTATGGCTACACCTTC
cdr3_aa: CASSFGQPANYGYTF

cdr3_length: 13
j_call: TRBJ2-3
clone_size: few
v_call: TRBV5-1
d_call: NA
cdr3_nt: TGCGCCACGGGGGCCCAGCCAGCAGATACGCAGTATTTT
cdr3_aa: CATGAQPADTQYF

cdr3_length: 15
j_call: TRBJ1-5
clone_size: NA
v_call: TRBV7-9
d_call: TRBD1
cdr3_nt: TGTGCCAGCAGCCCCCCCGGGACAGCGAATCAGCCCCAGCATTTT
cdr3_aa: CASSPPGTANQPQHF

cdr3_length: 15
j_call: TRBJ2-3
clone_size: NA
v_call: TRBV2
d_call: NA
cdr3_nt: TGTGCCAGCAGTGAACATCAGGGGAGCACAGATACGCAGTATTTT
cdr3_aa: CASSEHQGSTDTQYF

cdr3_length: 15
j_call: TRBJ2-1
clone_size: few
v_call: TRBV7-3
d_call: NA
cdr3_nt: TGTGCCAGCAGCGTATCAGGTTACTCCTACAATGAGCAGTTCTTC
cdr3_aa: CASSVSGYSYNEQFF

cdr3_length: 19
j_call: TRBJ1-1
clone_size: few
v_call: TRBV5-4
d_call: NA
cdr3_nt: TGTGCCAGCAGCCAGGTGGAGGCAGCTTTATGGCTCGAGGACACTGAAGCTTTCTTT
cdr3_aa: CASSQVEAALWLEDTEAFF

cdr3_length: 15
j_call: TRBJ1-1
clone_size: few
v_call: TRBV7-2
d_call: NA
cdr3_nt: TGTGCCAGCAGCTTAATGGGGGGTGCTCACACTGAAGCTTTCTTT
cdr3_aa: CASSLMGGAHTEAFF

cdr3_length: 15
j_call: TRBJ1-3
clone_size: NA
v_call: TRBV10-3
d_call: TRBD1
cdr3_nt: TGTGCCATAAGACAGGGTCTCGGCTCTGGAAACACCATATATTTT
cdr3_aa: CAIRQGLGSGNTIYF

cdr3_length: 15
j_call: TRBJ1-1
clone_size: few
v_call: TRBV6-6
d_call: TRBD1
cdr3_nt: TGTGCCAGCAGTCTTCCGACAGGGGTTAGCACTGAAGCTTTCTTT
cdr3_aa: CASSLPTGVSTEAFF

cdr3_length: 15
j_call: TRBJ2-7
clone_size: few
v_call: TRBV6-5
d_call: NA
cdr3_nt: TGTGCCAGCAGTTACTCGGACGTTAGCTCCTACGAGCAGTACTTC
cdr3_aa: CASSYSDVSSYEQYF

cdr3_length: 14
j_call: TRBJ1-3
clone_size: NA
v_call: TRBV30
d_call: NA
cdr3_nt: TGTGCCTGGACTTTAGGCTTCTCTGGAAACACCATATATTTT
cdr3_aa: CAWTLGFSGNTIYF

cdr3_length: 14
j_call: TRBJ1-2
clone_size: NA
v_call: TRBV5-1
d_call: NA
cdr3_nt: TGCGCCAGCAGCGCGAGGGAGGGACTGGTTGGCTACACCTTC
cdr3_aa: CASSAREGLVGYTF

cdr3_length: 16
j_call: TRBJ2-5
clone_size: many
v_call: TRBV14
d_call: NA
cdr3_nt: TGTGCCAGCAGCCAAGATAGCATCTACCTGAAGGAGACCCAGTACTTC
cdr3_aa: CASSQDSIYLKETQYF